The source of this TCR beta chain is a study of radiotherapy plus CTLA-4 blockade in lung cancer. Study-level findings and limits: Clones derived from tumor TCRs expanded in blood after radiotherapy plus ipilimumab.

The table lists this clone with a count of one. Its antigen is undetermined. Produced via immunoSEQ multiplex PCR; TCRdb's table is partial and in-frame only. The data show 55,000 to 65,000 clones, about three quarters seen once. The CDR3 has 12 amino acids. V gave up 5 bases and J gave up 7 bases; unmatched junction bases: 1. Germline assignment: CDR1 LNHDA and CDR2 SQIVND (reference sequence). The V call is TRBV19, the J call TRBJ1-4, with TRBD1 matching over 7 bases. This receptor was identified in a human donor with non-small cell lung cancer who had a partial response to radiotherapy plus ipilimumab. Sequenced here: peripheral blood, sampled from a patient treated with radiotherapy plus ipilimumab. CDR3 nucleotide sequence: TGTGCCAGTAGTCGACAGGGTGAAAAACTGTTTTTT. It codes for CASSRQGEKLFF. Together with reference TRBV19 and TRBJ1-4, the CDR3 gives the full variable domain: DGGITQSPKYLFRKEGQNVTLSCEQNLNHDAMYWYRQDPGQGLRLIYYSQIVNDFQKGDIAEGYSVSREKKESFPLTVTSAQKNPTAFYLCASSRQGEKLFFGSGTQLSVL.